The 14 T cell receptor beta chains reported below all come from one sample, sequenced in a study of T cells expressing NK-cell markers. TCRdb derives one entry per CDR3 protein from the 5' RACE reads, leaving out DNA. The sample has a few hundred thousand distinct CDR3 sequences; the top ten hold roughly 1.4%. The sample was blood T cells: a sorted CD56 or NKG2C T cell subset, CD4+ or CD8+ T cells, or bulk PBMC T cells (not recorded which). These receptors originate from a woman aged 45-59 years in good health.

The J gene is TRBJ2-7, the V gene TRBV20-1; TCRdb calls TRBD1, which cannot be checked without DNA. Germline V gene sequence: CDR1 DFQATT, CDR2 SNEGSKA (reference sequence). This CDR3 spans 14 amino acids. The CDR3 reads CSAQRGTSSYEQYF.

The chain recombines TRBV3-1 with TRBJ2-1; the D gene TCRdb calls, TRBD1, cannot be checked with no DNA. This CDR3 comprises 15 residues. Looked up from germline, CDR1 is LGHDT and CDR2 is YNNKEL (reference sequence). The CDR3 sequence is CASSQFTLAGNEQFF.

This CDR3 is CASSLIVNEQFF. The chain uses TRBV7-6 and TRBJ2-1. CDR1 is SGHVS and CDR2 is FNYEAQ in the germline V gene. This CDR3 spans 12 amino acids.

This chain joins TRBV5-1 and TRBJ2-1; checking the TCRdb D call of TRBD2 is not possible without DNA. This CDR3 region has 16 residues. Germline CDR1 is SGHRS and CDR2 is YFSETQ. Here the CDR3 reads CASSSSGSGSYNEQFF.

The chain recombines TRBV5-5 with TRBJ1-1; the D call of TRBD1 rests on TCRdb alone, since no DNA is present to check it. The CDR3 consists of 13 residues. Germline CDR1 SGHKS, CDR2 YYEKEE (reference sequence). CDR3 region: CASSLSPDTEAFF. The complete variable domain, with remaining parts taken from reference TRBV5-5 and TRBJ1-1, reads DAGVTQSPTHLIKTRGQQVTLRCSPISGHKSVSWYQQVLGQGPQFIFQYYEKEERGRGNFPDRFSARQFPNYSSELNVNALLLGDSALYLCASSLSPDTEAFFGQGTRLTVV.

The chain recombines TRBV7-9 with TRBJ2-1; TCRdb proposes TRBD2, but this gene call is untestable without DNA. This CDR3 region has 16 residues. CDR1 SEHNR and CDR2 FQNEAQ come from the germline V gene (reference sequence). The CDR3 sequence: CASSLVVAGENGEQFF.

The rearrangement links TRBV20-1 to TRBJ2-7; there is no DNA to check the TCRdb D call of TRBD2. The CDR3 contains 15 residues. Looked up from germline, CDR1 is DFQATT and CDR2 is SNEGSKA (reference sequence). CDR3 in amino acids: CSATEIAGGPSEQYF.

Here the CDR3 reads CSARKTSAVFDEQFF. V and J are TRBV20-1 and TRBJ2-1; TCRdb indicates TRBD2, and absent DNA this call remains unverified. CDR3 length: 15 amino acids. Germline CDR1 and CDR2: DFQATT and SNEGSKA (reference sequence).

The chain couples TRBV2 to TRBJ2-3; TCRdb gives TRBD2 as the D gene, but with no DNA this cannot be confirmed. Germline lookup yields CDR1 SNHLY and CDR2 FYNNEI. The CDR3 sequence is 14 residues long. CDR3 in amino acids: CASSGLARTDTQYF.

This chain uses TRBV9 with TRBJ2-1; the TRBD2 assignment by TCRdb is unverifiable without DNA. This CDR3 has 15 residues. CDR1 is SGDLS, CDR2 YYNGEE, per germline. CDR3 in amino acids: CASSARGLAYNEQFF.

The CDR3 here is CASSPTGVGETQYF. The J gene is TRBJ2-5, the V gene TRBV25-1; the TCRdb D gene call, TRBD1, has no DNA to confirm it. This CDR3 spans 14 amino acids. CDR1 is MGHDK and CDR2 is SYGVNS in the germline V gene. Using reference TRBV25-1 and TRBJ2-5 for the parts outside the CDR3, the full variable domain is EADIYQTPRYLVIGTGKKITLECSQTMGHDKMYWYQQDPGMELHLIHYSYGVNSTEKGDLSSESTVSRIRTEHFPLTLESARPSHTSQYLCASSPTGVGETQYFGPGTRLLVL.

This rearrangement joins TRBV5-1 to TRBJ1-1; without DNA, the TCRdb call of TRBD1 cannot be checked. The CDR3 is made up of 16 amino acids. CDR1 and CDR2 from the germline V gene are SGHRS and YFSETQ. The CDR3 here is CASRPGGRQGMAEAFF.

This chain uses TRBV6-5 with TRBJ1-5; the D call from TCRdb, TRBD1, cannot be confirmed without DNA. Germline values: CDR1 MNHEY, CDR2 SVGAGI. The CDR3 consists of 18 residues. CDR3 sequence reads: CASSPVGQGANSNQPQHF.

This rearrangement joins TRBV11-3 to TRBJ2-3; checking the TCRdb D call of TRBD1 is not possible without DNA. The germline gives CDR1 SGHNT, CDR2 YENEEA. The CDR3 length is 16 residues. The CDR3 loop is CASSSPGQGNRDTQYF.